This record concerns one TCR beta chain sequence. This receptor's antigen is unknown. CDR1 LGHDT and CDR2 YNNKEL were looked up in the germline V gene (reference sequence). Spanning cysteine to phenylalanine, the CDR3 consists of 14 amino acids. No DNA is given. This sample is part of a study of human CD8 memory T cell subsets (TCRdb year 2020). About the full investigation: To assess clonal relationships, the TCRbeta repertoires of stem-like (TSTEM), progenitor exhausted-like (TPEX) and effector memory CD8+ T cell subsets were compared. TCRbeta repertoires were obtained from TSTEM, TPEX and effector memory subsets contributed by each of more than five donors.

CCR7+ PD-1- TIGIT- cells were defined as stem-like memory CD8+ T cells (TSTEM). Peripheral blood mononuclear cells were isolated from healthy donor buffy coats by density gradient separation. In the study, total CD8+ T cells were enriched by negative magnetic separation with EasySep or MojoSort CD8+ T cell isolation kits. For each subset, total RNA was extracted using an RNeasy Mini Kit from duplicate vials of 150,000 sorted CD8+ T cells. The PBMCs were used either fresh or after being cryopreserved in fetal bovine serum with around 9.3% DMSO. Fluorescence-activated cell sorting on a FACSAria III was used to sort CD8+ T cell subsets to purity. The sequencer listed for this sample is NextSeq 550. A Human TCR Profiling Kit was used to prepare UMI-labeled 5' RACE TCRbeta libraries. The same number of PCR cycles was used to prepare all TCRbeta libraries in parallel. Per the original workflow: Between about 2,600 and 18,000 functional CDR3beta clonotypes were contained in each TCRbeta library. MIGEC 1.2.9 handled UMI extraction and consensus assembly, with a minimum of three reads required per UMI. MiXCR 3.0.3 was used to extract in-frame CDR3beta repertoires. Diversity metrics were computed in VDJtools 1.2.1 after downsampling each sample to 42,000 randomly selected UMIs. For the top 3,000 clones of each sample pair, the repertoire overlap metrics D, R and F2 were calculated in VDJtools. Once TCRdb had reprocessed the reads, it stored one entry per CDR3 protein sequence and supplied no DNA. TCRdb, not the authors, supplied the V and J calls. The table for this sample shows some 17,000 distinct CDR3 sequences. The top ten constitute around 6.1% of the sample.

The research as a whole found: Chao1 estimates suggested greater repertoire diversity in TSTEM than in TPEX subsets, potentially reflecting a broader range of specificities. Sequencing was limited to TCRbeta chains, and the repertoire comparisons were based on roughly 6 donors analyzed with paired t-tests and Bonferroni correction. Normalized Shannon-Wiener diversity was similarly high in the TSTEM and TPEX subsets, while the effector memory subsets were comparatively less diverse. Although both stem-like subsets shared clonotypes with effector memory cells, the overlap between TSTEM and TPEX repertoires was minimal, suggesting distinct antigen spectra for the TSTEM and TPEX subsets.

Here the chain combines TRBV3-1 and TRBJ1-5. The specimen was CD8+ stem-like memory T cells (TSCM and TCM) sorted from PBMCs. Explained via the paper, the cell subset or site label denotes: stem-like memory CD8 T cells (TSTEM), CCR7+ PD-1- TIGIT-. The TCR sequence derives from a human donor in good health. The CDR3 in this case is CASSQDNSAQPQHF.